The 14 T cell receptor beta chains presented below share a single source sample, sequenced in a study of tumor-infiltrating lymphocytes in primary liver carcinoma. TCR beta cDNA was prepared out of roughly 0.45 ug total RNA by means of a constant-region primer. Three nested multiplex PCR rounds, a slightly modified ARM-PCR, produced the libraries for TCR beta. The first two PCR rounds used TRBV1-TRBV30 primers with a Cbeta primer, approximately 9 cycles each. TCRdb processed the multiplex PCR reads anew with MiXCR; each CDR3 protein has one entry. The sample lists 110,000 or so distinct CDR3 sequences; around 83% were seen once. It was from about 20-30 mg of unsorted bulk tissue that RNA and DNA were co-extracted. Sequencing used liver tumor tissue from sampling region 3. Indicated subset: tumor region T3, left-lateral pole. These receptor sequences come from a man in his forties with primary liver carcinoma and hepatitis B virus infection.

Concerning this clonotype: At one end the junction does not follow the germline gene, possibly because of a read error. The chain uses TRBV7-8 and TRBJ2-7, with 10 bases fitting TRBD1. Per the germline V gene, CDR1 is SGHVS and CDR2 is FQNEAQ. The CDR3 spans 15 residues. Here the CDR3 DNA reads TGTGCCAGCAGCTCTTGCGACAGGGGGCCCTACGAACAGTACTTC. This translates into CASSSCDRGPYEQYF. The full variable domain, its missing parts supplied by reference TRBV7-8 and TRBJ2-7, is GAGVSQSPRYKVAKRGQDVALRCDPISGHVSLFWYQQALGQGPEFLTYFQNEAQLDKSGLPSDRFFAERPEGSVSTLKIQRTQQEDSAVYLCASSSCDRGPYEQYFGPGTRLTVT.

This chain uses TRBV6-1 with TRBJ2-2; perhaps TRBD1 as D (5 bases). V lost 3 bases, J lost 6 bases, and 17 bases lay in between. Germline values: CDR1 MNHNS, CDR2 SASEGT. The CDR3 covers 16 residues. The CDR3 DNA follows: TGTGCCAGCAGTGACCTCGGACAAGGGTCCTCCGGGGAGCTGTTTTTT. This codes for CASSDLGQGSSGELFF.

Points on this clonotype: The junction differs from germline at one of its ends, possibly a read error. The V gene is TRBV6-5, the J gene TRBJ2-7; D not certain. This CDR3 spans 11 amino acids. Germline V lookup: CDR1 MNHEY, CDR2 SVGAGI. For the CDR3, the DNA is TGTGTCAGCAGTTCGGGTCACGAACAGTACTTC. It is translated as CVSSSGHEQYF.

This clonotype was recorded once. At one end the junction does not follow the germline gene, possibly because of a read error. This chain uses TRBV29-1 with TRBJ2-1; no clear D gene. Germline V gene lookup returns CDR1 SQVTM and CDR2 ANQGSEA. The CDR3 sequence is 14 residues long. The chain's CDR3 is CSVQAGNSYNERFF. For the CDR3, the DNA is TGCAGCGTCCAAGCTGGAAACTCCTACAATGAGCGGTTCTTC.

A word on this clonotype: One end of the junction varies from germline; a read error may be responsible. The chain is built from TRBV11-2 and TRBJ1-2; D call uncertain. CDR3 size: 16 residues. Germline V CDR1 and CDR2: SGHAT, FQNNGV. The chain's CDR3 is CTSSSDSVAYSRGYIF. The CDR3 DNA reads as TGTACCAGCAGCTCAGATTCGGTAGCCTATTCTCGAGGCTACATCTTC.

Notes on this clonotype: In this CDR3 the conserved last residue, phenylalanine or tryptophan, is missing, so a read error is likely. The V gene is TRBV11-2, the J gene TRBJ1-5; the D is unclear. The CDR3 is 13 amino acids. CDR1 is SGHAT, CDR2 FQNNGV, per germline. CDR3 nucleotide sequence: TGTGTCAGCAACCTGGACCGCGATCAGCCCCAGCATTAT. Translation gives CVSNLDRDQPQHY.

A remark on this clonotype: One end of the junction fails to match germline, which may point to a read error. The chain uses TRBV7-3 and TRBJ2-3; D possibly uses TRBD1 or TRBD2 (5 bases each). The length of the CDR3 is 15 residues. Germline V gene sequence: CDR1 SGHTA, CDR2 FQGTGA. CDR3 DNA sequence: TGTGCCAGCAGCCTCGGGGCTTTTATCACAGATGCGCAGTATTTT. Protein sequence: CASSLGAFITDAQYF.

Details on this clonotype: A junction end diverges from the germline sequence, so it may reflect a read error. The rearrangement joins TRBV29-1 to TRBJ1-1; TRBD1 matches at 8 bases. CDR1 is SQVTM and CDR2 is ANQGSEA in the germline V gene. The CDR3 has 15 amino acids. DNA for the CDR3: TGCAGCGGTGGACAGGGTTGGGGGATGAACACTGAAGCTGTCTTT. It specifies CSGGQGWGMNTEAVF.

About this clonotype itself: The junction does not match germline at one end; this may be a read error. The chain combines TRBV12-3 or TRBV12-4 with TRBJ2-2; weak D call: TRBD1 (7 bases). CDR3 length equals 16 residues. In DNA, the CDR3 is TGTGCCACCAGTTCAGGGCAGGGGGGAGCGATCGGGGAGCTGTTTTTT. Its protein product is CATSSGQGGAIGELFF.

Turning to this clonotype: The CDR3 does not close with the conserved phenylalanine or tryptophan, likely indicating a read error. The V call is TRBV6-6, the J call TRBJ1-1; TRBD1 matches at 8 bases. Germline loops: CDR1 MNHNY, CDR2 SVGAGI (reference sequence). The CDR3 is made up of 13 amino acids. CDR3 bases: TGTGCTAGCGGCACAGGGGGGACTACAGAAGCTTTCATT. Residues: CASGTGGTTEAFI.

With respect to this clonotype: One junction end disagrees with the germline gene, perhaps due to a read error. The chain is built from TRBV12-3 or TRBV12-4 and TRBJ2-1; D is undetermined. The CDR3 sequence is 12 residues long. CDR3 in DNA: TGTGCCAGCAGTAACTGTCGCAATGTGCAGTTCTTC. Its translation: CASSNCRNVQFF.

About this clonotype: The junction shows a germline mismatch at one end, possibly a read error. The CDR3: CASSMGGDRGISLSGASILTF. The DNA for the CDR3 is TGTGCCAGCAGCATGGGGGGAGACAGGGGCATTTCCCTATCTGGGGCCAGCATCCTGACTTTT. V gene TRBV11-2 combines with J gene TRBJ2-6; 8 positions agree with TRBD1. From germline, CDR1 is SGHAT and CDR2 FQNNGV. The CDR3 totals 21 residues. Full variable domain (rest looked up from reference TRBV11-2 and TRBJ2-6): EAGVAQSPRYKIIEKRQSVAFWCNPISGHATLYWYQQILGQGPKLLIQFQNNGVVDDSQLPKDRFSAERLKGVDSTLKIQPAKLEDSAVYLCASSMGGDRGISLSGASILTFGAGSRLTVL.

Of note for this clonotype: At one of its ends the junction is not consistent with the germline gene, which may arise from a read error. CDR3 region: CAGSRSVQAYEQYF. The CDR3, as DNA: TGTGCCGGCAGCCGGTCGGTACAAGCCTACGAGCAGTACTTC. The chain is built from TRBV6-5 and TRBJ2-7; D is undetermined. This CDR3 is built from 14 residues. Per germline, CDR1 MNHEY and CDR2 SVGAGI.

The chain carries TRBV12-3 or TRBV12-4 and TRBJ2-3; D gene unclear. V lost 8 bases, J lost 3 bases, and 12 bases lay in between. This CDR3 is 13 amino acids long. The CDR3 DNA reads TGTGCCAGCGGTAGGCTATCTACAGATACGCAGTATTTT. It specifies CASGRLSTDTQYF.